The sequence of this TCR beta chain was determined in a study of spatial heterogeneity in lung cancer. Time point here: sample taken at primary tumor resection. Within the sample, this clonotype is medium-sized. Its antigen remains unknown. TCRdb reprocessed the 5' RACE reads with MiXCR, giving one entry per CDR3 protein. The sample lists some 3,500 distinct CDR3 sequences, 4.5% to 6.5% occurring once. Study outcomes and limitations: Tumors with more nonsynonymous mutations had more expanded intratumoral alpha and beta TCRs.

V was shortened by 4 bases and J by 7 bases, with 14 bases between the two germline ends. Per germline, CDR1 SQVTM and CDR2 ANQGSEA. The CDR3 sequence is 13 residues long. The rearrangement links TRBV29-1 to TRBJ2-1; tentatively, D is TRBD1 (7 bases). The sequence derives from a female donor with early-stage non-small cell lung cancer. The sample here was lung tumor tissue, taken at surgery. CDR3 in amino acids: CSVARGTVNEQFF. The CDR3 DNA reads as TGCAGCGTTGCCCGCGGGACAGTTAATGAGCAGTTCTTC.